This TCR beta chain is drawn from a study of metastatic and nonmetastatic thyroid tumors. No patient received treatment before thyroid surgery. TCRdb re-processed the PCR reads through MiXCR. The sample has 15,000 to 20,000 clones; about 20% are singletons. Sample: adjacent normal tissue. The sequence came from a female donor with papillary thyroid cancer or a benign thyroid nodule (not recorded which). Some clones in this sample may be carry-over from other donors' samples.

CDR3 region: CASSQTLTNSDTQYF. CDR3 sequence (DNA): TGTGCCAGCAGTCAAACCCTGACTAACTCAGATACGCAGTATTTT. The chain links TRBV2 to TRBJ2-3; weak D call: TRBD2 (5 bases). Trimming took off 5 bases at V and 4 bases at J, with 16 bases between the two ends. The CDR3 is made up of 15 amino acids. CDR1 is SNHLY, CDR2 FYNNEI, per germline.